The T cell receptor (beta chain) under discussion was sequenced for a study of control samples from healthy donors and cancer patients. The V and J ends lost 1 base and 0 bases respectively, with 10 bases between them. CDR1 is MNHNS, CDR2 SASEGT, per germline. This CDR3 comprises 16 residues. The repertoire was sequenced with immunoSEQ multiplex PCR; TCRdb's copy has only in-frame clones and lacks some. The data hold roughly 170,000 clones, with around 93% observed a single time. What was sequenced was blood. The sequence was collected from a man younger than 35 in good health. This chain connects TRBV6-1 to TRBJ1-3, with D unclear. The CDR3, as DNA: TGTGCCAGCAGTGAAGGGTGGTATGTCTCTGGAAACACCATATATTTT. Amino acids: CASSEGWYVSGNTIYF.